This TCR beta chain was profiled in a study of CD4 T cells in relation to SARS-CoV-2 and coronaviruses. Turning to the study itself: Shared crossreactive spike epitopes were mapped to their HLA restriction.

The CDR3 runs to 14 residues. Between the trimmed V and J ends, which lost 0 bases and 8 bases, there was a span of 13 bases. Germline V gene lookup returns CDR1 MNHEY and CDR2 SVGEGT. In the case of this clone: Its target is not known.

The unexposed donors gave CD4+ T cells in about 2010-2019, prior to COVID-19. After approximately 10 days of culture, CD4+ T cells were isolated. The method was immunoSEQ multiplex PCR; TCRdb's version includes in-frame clones alone and lacks a portion of them. The sample shows approximately 30,000 clones, 70% to 80% of them seen only once. Sample: CD4+ T cells from PBMCs, cultured in vitro. The chain links TRBV6-2 or TRBV6-3 to TRBJ1-2; weak D call: TRBD1 (5 bases). The TCR originated in a human donor in good health. Here the CDR3 reads CASSYSRQGGGYTF. The CDR3 DNA reads TGTGCCAGCAGTTACTCGCGGCAGGGCGGCGGCTACACCTTC.